This entry lists 18 T cell receptor beta chains sequenced from one sample in a study of blood T cell repertoires in COVID-19. This table comes from immunoSEQ multiplex PCR, and its TCRdb copy is limited to in-frame clones, with some not included. The repertoire holds around 250,000 clones, with about 83% as singletons. Sequenced material: peripheral blood. These receptors all come from a man older than 75 with acute or convalescent COVID-19.

Only a few counts were recorded for this clone. The rearrangement uses TRBV3-1 (or the pseudogene TRBV3-2) and TRBJ1-1; D might be TRBD1 (5 bases). Per the germline V gene, CDR1 is LGHDT and CDR2 is YNNKEL (reference sequence). This CDR3 has 14 amino acids. V was trimmed by 0 bases and J by 1 base, leaving 6 bases between them. In DNA form, the CDR3 reads TGTGCCAGCAGCCAAGACCAGGGGAACACTGAAGCTTTCTTT. This codes for CASSQDQGNTEAFF.

V gene TRBV28 combines with J gene TRBJ1-3, with 7 positions matching TRBD1. The CDR3 covers 15 residues. V gave up 2 bases and J gave up 8 bases; unmatched junction bases: 9. Looked up from germline, CDR1 is MDHEN and CDR2 is SYDVKM. This chain's CDR3 is CASSLIGQAGYTIYF. CDR3 in DNA: TGTGCCAGCAGTTTAATCGGACAGGCGGGATACACCATATATTTT.

This clone was counted only a few times. The J gene is TRBJ1-5, the V gene TRBV4-1; D ambiguous. The germline V and J ends were trimmed by 1 base and 1 base, with 8 bases remaining between them. Germline-derived CDR1 and CDR2 are MGHRA and YSYEKL. The CDR3 runs to 15 residues. The CDR3 bases are TGCGCCAGCAGCCAAGGGGCTGGGAGCAATCAGCCCCAGCATTTT. Protein: CASSQGAGSNQPQHF.

A few counts support this clone. This sample includes further DNA sequences coding for the same CDR3. The rearrangement links TRBV27 to TRBJ1-4; D remains unclear. In germline, CDR1 is MNHEY, CDR2 SMNVEV (reference sequence). The length of the CDR3 is 14 residues. Trimming shortened V by 3 bases and J by 2 bases, and 7 bases separated the two germline ends. CDR3 protein: CASSFAGTNEKLFF. DNA of the CDR3: TGTGCCAGCAGTTTTGCGGGGACTAATGAAAAACTGTTTTTT.

Only one count was recorded for this clone. The chain joins TRBV5-1 to TRBJ1-5; tentative D call: TRBD1 (5 bases). V dropped 4 bases and J dropped 3 bases, with 14 bases sitting between them. CDR1 and CDR2 (germline): SGHRS, YFSETQ. This CDR3 has 15 amino acids. The CDR3 DNA is TGCGCCAGCAGCCCGCAGGGATTCTACAATCAGCCCCAGCATTTT. Protein product: CASSPQGFYNQPQHF.

About this clone itself: The junction does not match germline at one end; this may be a read error. V usage is TRBV3-1 (or the pseudogene TRBV3-2) and J usage is TRBJ2-7, with 8 bases lining up with TRBD1. Germline-derived CDR1 and CDR2 are LGHDT and YNNKEL (reference sequence). The CDR3 is 13 amino acids. CDR3 loop: CASSQGTGLLARF. The CDR3 coding sequence is TGTGCCAGCAGCCAAGGGACAGGGCTGCTTGCCCGCTTC.

The chain carries TRBV6-2 or TRBV6-3 and TRBJ2-2; 10 bases line up with TRBD2. There are 16 residues in the CDR3. V lost 5 bases to trimming and J lost 1 base; unmatched junction nucleotides: 4. Germline values: CDR1 MNHEY, CDR2 SVGEGT. CDR3 sequence reads: CASSPPSGGNTGELFF. CDR3 nucleotide sequence: TGTGCCAGCAGTCCCCCTAGCGGGGGGAACACCGGGGAGCTGTTTTTT.

The chain recombines TRBV5-1 with TRBJ2-3, with 8 bases fitting TRBD1. The CDR3 covers 15 residues. Germline lookup yields CDR1 SGHRS and CDR2 YFSETQ. V was pared by 1 base and J by 4 bases, with 5 bases of the junction left unmatched. This CDR3 reads CASSLQGAGPDTQYF. CDR3 bases: TGCGCCAGCAGCTTGCAGGGGGCAGGCCCAGATACGCAGTATTTT.

This chain links TRBV11-2 with TRBJ2-1, with 8 bases lining up with TRBD2. From germline, CDR1 is SGHAT and CDR2 FQNNGV. With 1 base clipped from V and 9 bases from J, the junction kept 8 bases outside the gene matches. The CDR3 has 15 residues. The CDR3 coding sequence is TGTGCCAGCAGCTTAGCCCTGACTAGCGCGAGTGAGCAGTTCTTC. It yields the protein CASSLALTSASEQFF.

The rearrangement joins TRBV3-1 (or the pseudogene TRBV3-2) to TRBJ1-1; tentative D call: TRBD1 (5 bases). Trimming took 2 bases from V and 10 from J, leaving 17 bases between them. CDR3 length equals 14 residues. Germline V lookup: CDR1 LGHDT, CDR2 YNNKEL (reference sequence). As DNA, the CDR3 is TGTGCCAGCAGCCAATTCCCCAGGGCTGGTTTAGCTTTCTTT. Translation gives CASSQFPRAGLAFF.

The chain is built from TRBV18 and TRBJ2-5; D not resolved. Germline V gives CDR1 KGHSH, CDR2 LQKENI. With 0 bases removed from V and 5 bases from J, the gap between germline ends came to 7 bases. CDR3 length: 13 amino acids. Here the CDR3 DNA reads TGTGCCAGCTCACCACCCGCCAGGGAGACCCAGTACTTC. As protein: CASSPPARETQYF. The variable domain in full, completed from reference TRBV18 and TRBJ2-5, reads NAGVMQNPRHLVRRRGQEARLRCSPMKGHSHVYWYRQLPEEGLKFMVYLQKENIIDESGMPKERFSAEFPKEGPSILRIQQVVRGDSAAYFCASSPPARETQYFGPGTRLLVL.

About this clone itself: Compared with germline, one end of the junction differs, possibly owing to a read error. The chain uses TRBV7-3 and TRBJ2-2, with TRBD1 as a possible D gene (5 bases). Germline V CDR1 and CDR2: SGHTA, FQGTGA. The length of the CDR3 is 13 residues. The CDR3 DNA sequence: TGTGCCGGCAGCTCCGGACAAACCGGGGAGCTGTTTTTT. The encoded protein is CAGSSGQTGELFF.

The rearrangement uses TRBV5-6 and TRBJ1-5, with a possible D match to TRBD1 (6 bases). CDR1 and CDR2 (germline): SGHDT, YYEEEE. The CDR3 is made up of 15 amino acids. The V and J ends lost 3 bases and 7 bases respectively, with 17 bases between them. DNA for the CDR3: TGTGCCAGCAGCTGGGGGCCGGGTTTGGGGCAGCCCCAGCATTTT. Encoded protein: CASSWGPGLGQPQHF.

This clone was seen a handful of times. CDR3 nucleotides: TGTGCCAGCTCACCACGACAGGGTCCAGAGACCCAGTACTTC. Translated: CASSPRQGPETQYF. V gene TRBV18 combines with J gene TRBJ2-5; 7 bases are a match to TRBD1. The V gene's germline CDR1 is KGHSH and CDR2 LQKENI. CDR3 size: 14 residues. The trim removed 1 base at V and 4 bases at J, leaving 3 bases unmatched.

This clone has a handful of counts. CDR3 loop: CASSLGEGANYNSPLHF. The DNA of the CDR3 is TGCGCCAGCAGCTTGGGGGAGGGCGCCAACTATAATTCACCCCTCCACTTT. This sequence joins TRBV5-1 and TRBJ1-6; D remains ambiguous. This CDR3 spans 17 amino acids. Looked up from germline, CDR1 is SGHRS and CDR2 is YFSETQ. V shed 0 bases and J shed 3 bases, with 13 bases lying between them.

This sequence joins TRBV2 and TRBJ2-5; perhaps TRBD2 as D (5 bases). Germline loops: CDR1 SNHLY, CDR2 FYNNEI. Trimming took off 8 bases at V and 5 bases at J, with 18 bases between the two ends. This CDR3 spans 14 amino acids. Here the CDR3 DNA reads TGTGCCAGCCTTCTAGGCCTAGCTTTGGAGACCCAGTACTTC. Translated, it gives CASLLGLALETQYF.

V is TRBV28 and J is TRBJ1-2, with D possibly matching TRBD1 (5 bases). The CDR3 has 16 amino acids. CDR1 and CDR2 (germline): MDHEN, SYDVKM. V was cut by 3 bases and J by 1 base, with 15 bases left in between. CDR3 loop: CASSLVTGDDNYGYTF. The CDR3 coding sequence is TGTGCCAGCAGTTTGGTAACAGGAGACGATAACTATGGCTACACCTTC.

This rearrangement joins TRBV18 to TRBJ2-2, with a weak D call TRBD1 (6 bases). Germline assignment: CDR1 KGHSH and CDR2 LQKENI. V was trimmed by 2 bases and J by 7 bases, leaving 14 bases between them. This CDR3 has 15 amino acids. CDR3 coding DNA: TGTGCCAGCTCACCATCCAGGGGCGCCGGCGGGGAGCTGTTTTTT. It translates to CASSPSRGAGGELFF.